The T cell receptor (beta chain) described here comes from a study of radiotherapy plus CTLA-4 blockade in lung cancer. The CDR3 consists of 14 residues. Germline-derived CDR1 and CDR2 are SGHRS and YFSETQ. Trimming pared 0 bases from V and 0 bases from J, leaving 6 bases between. Study-wide findings and caveats: Reports identified early blood T cell clone dynamics, with interferon-beta, as the best response predictor.

Ipilimumab CTLA-4 blockade and focal radiation were given to patients with chemo-refractory metastatic non-small-cell lung cancer. Measured with immunoSEQ multiplex PCR; TCRdb has only the in-frame clones, and not every one. The repertoire holds about 45,000 clones, with about 63% as singletons. Concerning this clone: The antigen remains undetermined.

The starting material was peripheral blood, obtained from a patient treated with radiotherapy plus ipilimumab. This clonotype was obtained from a human donor with non-small cell lung cancer who had a partial response to radiotherapy plus ipilimumab. The chain links TRBV5-1 to TRBJ1-1, with no clear D. CDR3 protein: CASSLATVNTEAFF. CDR3 nucleotides: TGCGCCAGCAGCTTGGCCACTGTGAACACTGAAGCTTTCTTT.